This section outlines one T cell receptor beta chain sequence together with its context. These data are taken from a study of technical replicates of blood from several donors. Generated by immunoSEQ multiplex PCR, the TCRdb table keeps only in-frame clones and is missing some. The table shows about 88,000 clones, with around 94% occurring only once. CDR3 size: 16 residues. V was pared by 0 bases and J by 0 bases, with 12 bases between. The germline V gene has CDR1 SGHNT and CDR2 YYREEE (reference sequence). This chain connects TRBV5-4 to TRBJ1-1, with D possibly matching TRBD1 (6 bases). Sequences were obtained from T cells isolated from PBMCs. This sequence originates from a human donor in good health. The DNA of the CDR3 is TGTGCCAGCAGCTTGGGACAGGCAAGTTTGAACACTGAAGCTTTCTTT. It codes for CASSLGQASLNTEAFF. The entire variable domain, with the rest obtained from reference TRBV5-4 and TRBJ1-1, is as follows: ETGVTQSPTHLIKTRGQQVTLRCSSQSGHNTVSWYQQALGQGPQFIFQYYREEENGRGNFPPRFSGLQFPNYSSELNVNALELDDSALYLCASSLGQASLNTEAFFGQGTRLTVV.